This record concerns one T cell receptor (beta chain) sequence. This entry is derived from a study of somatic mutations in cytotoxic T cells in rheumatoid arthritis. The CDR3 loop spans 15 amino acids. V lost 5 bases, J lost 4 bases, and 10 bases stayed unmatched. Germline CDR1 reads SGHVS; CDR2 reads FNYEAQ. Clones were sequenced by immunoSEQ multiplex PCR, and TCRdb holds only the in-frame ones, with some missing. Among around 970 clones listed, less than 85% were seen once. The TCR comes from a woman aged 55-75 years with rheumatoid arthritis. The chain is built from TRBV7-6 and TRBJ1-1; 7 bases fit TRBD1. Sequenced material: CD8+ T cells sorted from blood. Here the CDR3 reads CASSPHLTGATEAFF. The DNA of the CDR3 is TGTGCCAGCAGCCCCCACCTTACAGGGGCCACTGAAGCTTTCTTT.